This TCR beta chain was profiled in a study of cytomegalovirus exposure and HLA in healthy donors (dated by TCRdb to the late 2010s). In terms of the full investigation: A later analysis indicated that the roughly 120 validation repertoires were generated on the platform also employed for the 700 or so repertoires of the first cohort. To predict cytomegalovirus infection status, the study brought together high-throughput TCR immunosequencing, statistical association of individual TCRs with disease status, and machine learning. The study aimed to test whether signatures of past pathogen exposure could be identified by cataloging public T cell receptors. In addition to the first cohort of approximately 670 subjects, a separate validation cohort of over 90 different subjects was used. Broad study findings and their caveats: The study listed 150 to 200 TCR beta chains as associated with cytomegalovirus. In vitro tests confirmed that a few of the cytomegalovirus-associated TCR beta chains recognize cytomegalovirus antigens. The validation cohort had no HLA typing available for a later analysis, so co-occurrence within that cohort was assessed over all 130 or so repertoires. The authors suggested that the approach could potentially be generalized to other disease states and immunological phenotypes. Subsequent analysis determined that TCRs grouped into clusters in the first cohort also showed a tendency toward co-occurrence across the 90 to 150 validation repertoires, and 85% to 95% of cluster scores exceeded 0. Cytomegalovirus status was reported to be diagnosed by the classifier with high specificity and sensitivity in both the original and validation cohorts. While some public TCRs were present in many individuals, most TCR sequences turned up only very rarely across donors.

CDR1 SEHNR and CDR2 FQNEAQ were looked up in the germline V gene (reference sequence). The CDR3 spans 12 residues, from the cysteine through the phenylalanine. The DNA shown is the 36-base CDR3, in frame from base 1. Relative to germline, V is missing 9 bases and J is missing 7 bases, with 9 bases of the junction outside any gene match. As to this clone: Its antigen is currently not known. Base qualities are not at hand, and no much larger clone is one base apart.

The donors belonged to the validation cohort of about 120 subjects, which was separate from the approximately 700-subject first cohort. The library relied on the immunoSEQ multiplex PCR assay. As for the original processing: To diagnose cytomegalovirus status from the catalog of TCR beta chain sequences, a statistical classification framework was built. In TCRdb, the immuneACCESS table is reduced to in-frame sequences with V and J assigned. These tables do not hold every clone; where another copy was compared, an unresolved V gene accounts for under half, and the others remain unexplained. Clone size and V and J calls were adopted from that table, with D and trimming inferred from the DNA. The sample table shows 190,000 or so clones, and 80% to 85% are seen once. Of the sample, 2.8% is held by the ten largest clones.

The V and J segments used are TRBV7-9 and TRBJ2-7; 7 bases in the junction line up with TRBD1. The source material was PBMCs. This receptor was obtained from a woman aged 18-29 years in good health and CMV-seropositive. DNA sequence: TGTGCCAGTGAGACAGGGTATGAAGAGCAGTACTTC. Translation gives CASETGYEEQYF.